The following is a T cell receptor (beta chain) sequence with its context. The CDR3 loop spans 14 amino acids. Trimming cost V 2 bases and J 9 bases; bases outside gene matches: 2. Germline CDR1 and CDR2: SGHTA and FQGTGA. The record originates from a study of OX40 agonist ivuxolimab in advanced cancers. TCRdb keeps only in-frame clones here, not all; method: immunoSEQ multiplex PCR. The repertoire holds 65,000 to 80,000 clones, with 85% to 95% as singletons. The clonotype comes from an adult with an advanced solid tumor such as melanoma, head and neck, liver or kidney cancer. The input for sequencing was CD4+ or CD8+ T cells sorted from blood, taken in a trial of the OX40 agonist ivuxolimab. The chain has TRBV7-3 and TRBJ1-5; 12 bases match TRBD1. In DNA, the CDR3 is TGTGCCAGCAGCTTAGGGACAGGGGGCCCGCCCCAGCATTTT. Translated, it gives CASSLGTGGPPQHF.